This T cell receptor beta chain is from a study of blood T cell repertoires in COVID-19. The repertoire was sequenced with immunoSEQ multiplex PCR; TCRdb's copy has only in-frame clones and lacks some. Found here are fewer than 400,000 clones, roughly 87% of them singletons; the top ten hold 8.5% to 10%. With 2 bases clipped from V and 4 bases from J, the junction kept 4 bases outside the gene matches. CDR1 is SGHRS, CDR2 YFSETQ, per germline. The CDR3 is 15 amino acids. Sequencing used PBMCs or T cells enriched from blood (not recorded which). The receptor was derived from a woman between 18 and 29 years old who had recovered from COVID-19. V usage is TRBV5-1 and J usage is TRBJ2-5, with TRBD1 matching 11 bases. CDR3 region: CASSFLGTGGETQYF. The CDR3 nucleotides read TGCGCCAGCAGCTTCTTGGGGACAGGGGGAGAGACCCAGTACTTC.